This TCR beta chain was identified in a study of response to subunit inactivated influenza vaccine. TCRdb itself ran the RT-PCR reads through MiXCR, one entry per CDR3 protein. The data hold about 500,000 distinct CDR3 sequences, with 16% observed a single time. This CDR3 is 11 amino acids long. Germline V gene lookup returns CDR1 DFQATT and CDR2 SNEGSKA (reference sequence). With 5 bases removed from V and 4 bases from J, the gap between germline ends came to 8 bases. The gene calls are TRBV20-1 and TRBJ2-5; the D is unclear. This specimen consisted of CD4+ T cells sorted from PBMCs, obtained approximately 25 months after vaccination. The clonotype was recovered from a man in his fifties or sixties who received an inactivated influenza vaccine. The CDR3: CSAPMAETQYF. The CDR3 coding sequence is TGCAGTGCTCCCATGGCAGAGACCCAGTACTTC.